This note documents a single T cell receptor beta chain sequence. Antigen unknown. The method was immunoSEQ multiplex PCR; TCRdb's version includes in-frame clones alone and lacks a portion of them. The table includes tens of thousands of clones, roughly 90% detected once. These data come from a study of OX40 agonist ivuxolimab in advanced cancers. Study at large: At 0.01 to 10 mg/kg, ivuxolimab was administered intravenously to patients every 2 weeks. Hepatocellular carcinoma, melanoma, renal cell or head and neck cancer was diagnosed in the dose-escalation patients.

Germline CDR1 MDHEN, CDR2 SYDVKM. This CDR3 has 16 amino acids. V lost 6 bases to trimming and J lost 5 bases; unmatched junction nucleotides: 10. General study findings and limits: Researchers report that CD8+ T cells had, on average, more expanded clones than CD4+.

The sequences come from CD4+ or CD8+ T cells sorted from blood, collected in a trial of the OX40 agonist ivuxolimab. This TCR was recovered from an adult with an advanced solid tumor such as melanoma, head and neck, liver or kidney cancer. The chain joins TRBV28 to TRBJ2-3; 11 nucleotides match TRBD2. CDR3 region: CASSYLLAGEVDTQYF. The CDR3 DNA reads TGTGCCAGCAGCTACCTACTAGCGGGAGAGGTAGATACGCAGTATTTT.